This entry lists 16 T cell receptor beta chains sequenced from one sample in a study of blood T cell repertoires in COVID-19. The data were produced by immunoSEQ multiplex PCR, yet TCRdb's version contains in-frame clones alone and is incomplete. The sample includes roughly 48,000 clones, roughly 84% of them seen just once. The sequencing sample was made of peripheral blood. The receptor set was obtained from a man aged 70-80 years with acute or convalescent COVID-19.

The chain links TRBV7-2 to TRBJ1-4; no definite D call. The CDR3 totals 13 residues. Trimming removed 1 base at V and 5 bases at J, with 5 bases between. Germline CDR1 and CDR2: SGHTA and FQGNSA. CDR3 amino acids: CASSLGGNEKLFF. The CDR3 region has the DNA TGTGCCAGCAGCTTAGGCGGGAATGAAAAACTGTTTTTT.

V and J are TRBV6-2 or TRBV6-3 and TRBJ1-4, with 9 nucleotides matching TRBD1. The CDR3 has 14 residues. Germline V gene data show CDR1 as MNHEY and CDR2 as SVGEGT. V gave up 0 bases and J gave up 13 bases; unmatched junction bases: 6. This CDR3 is CASSYSDRGLLLFF. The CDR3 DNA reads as TGTGCCAGCAGTTACTCGGACAGGGGATTGCTACTGTTTTTT.

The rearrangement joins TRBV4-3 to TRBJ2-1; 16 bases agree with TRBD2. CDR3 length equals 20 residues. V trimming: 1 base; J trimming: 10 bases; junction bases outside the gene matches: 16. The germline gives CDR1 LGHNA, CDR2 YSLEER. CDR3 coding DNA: TGCGCCAGCAGCCAAGCGGGGACTAGCGGGAGGGGCTTCGCAAGAAGAGAGCAGTTCTTC. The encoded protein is CASSQAGTSGRGFARREQFF.

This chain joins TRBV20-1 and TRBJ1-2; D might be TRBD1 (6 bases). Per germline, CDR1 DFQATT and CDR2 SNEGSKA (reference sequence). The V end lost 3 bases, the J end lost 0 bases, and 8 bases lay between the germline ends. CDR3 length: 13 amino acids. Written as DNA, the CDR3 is TGCAGTGCTAGTGGACAGACTAACTATGGCTACACCTTC. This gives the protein CSASGQTNYGYTF.

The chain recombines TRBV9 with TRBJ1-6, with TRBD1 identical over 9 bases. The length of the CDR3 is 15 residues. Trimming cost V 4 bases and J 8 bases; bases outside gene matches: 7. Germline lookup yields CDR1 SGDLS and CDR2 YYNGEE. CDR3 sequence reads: CASSSVQGADSPLHF. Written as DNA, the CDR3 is TGTGCCAGCAGCTCAGTACAGGGGGCGGATTCACCCCTCCACTTT.

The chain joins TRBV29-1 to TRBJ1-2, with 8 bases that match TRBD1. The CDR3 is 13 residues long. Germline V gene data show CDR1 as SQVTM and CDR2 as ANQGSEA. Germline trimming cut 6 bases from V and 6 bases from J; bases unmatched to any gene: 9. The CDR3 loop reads CSVGTGRSDGYTF. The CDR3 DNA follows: TGCAGCGTCGGGACAGGAAGATCGGATGGCTACACCTTC.

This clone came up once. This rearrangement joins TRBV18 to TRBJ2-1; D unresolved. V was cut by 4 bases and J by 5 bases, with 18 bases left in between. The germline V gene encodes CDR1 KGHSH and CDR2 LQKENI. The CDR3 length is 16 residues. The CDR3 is CASSLFPADFNNEQFF. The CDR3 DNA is TGTGCCAGCTCACTGTTTCCTGCAGACTTTAACAATGAGCAGTTCTTC.

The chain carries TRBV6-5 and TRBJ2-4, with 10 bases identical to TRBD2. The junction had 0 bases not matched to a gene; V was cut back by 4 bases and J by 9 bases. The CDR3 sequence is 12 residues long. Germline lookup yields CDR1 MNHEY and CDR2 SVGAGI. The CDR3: CASSSSGSIQYF. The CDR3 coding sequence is TGTGCCAGCAGTTCTAGCGGGAGCATTCAGTACTTC.

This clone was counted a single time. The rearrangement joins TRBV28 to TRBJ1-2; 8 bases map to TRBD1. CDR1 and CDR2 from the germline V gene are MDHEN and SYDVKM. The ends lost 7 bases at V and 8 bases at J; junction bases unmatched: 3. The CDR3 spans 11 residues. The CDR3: CASIQGGGYTF. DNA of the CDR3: TGTGCCAGCATACAGGGGGGCGGCTACACCTTC.

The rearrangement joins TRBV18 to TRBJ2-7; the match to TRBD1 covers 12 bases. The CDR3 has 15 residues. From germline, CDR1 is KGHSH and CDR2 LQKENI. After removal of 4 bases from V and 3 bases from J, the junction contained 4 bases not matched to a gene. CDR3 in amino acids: CASSQGTGGNYEQYF. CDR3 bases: TGTGCCAGCTCACAAGGGACAGGGGGCAACTACGAGCAGTACTTC.

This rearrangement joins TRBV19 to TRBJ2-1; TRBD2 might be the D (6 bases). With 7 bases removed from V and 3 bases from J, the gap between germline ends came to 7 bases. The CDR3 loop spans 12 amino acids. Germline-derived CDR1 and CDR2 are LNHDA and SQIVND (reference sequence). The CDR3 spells CASTRDYNEQFF. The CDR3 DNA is TGTGCCAGTACGCGGGACTACAATGAGCAGTTCTTC. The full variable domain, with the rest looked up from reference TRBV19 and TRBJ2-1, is DGGITQSPKYLFRKEGQNVTLSCEQNLNHDAMYWYRQDPGQGLRLIYYSQIVNDFQKGDIAEGYSVSREKKESFPLTVTSAQKNPTAFYLCASTRDYNEQFFGPGTRLTVL.

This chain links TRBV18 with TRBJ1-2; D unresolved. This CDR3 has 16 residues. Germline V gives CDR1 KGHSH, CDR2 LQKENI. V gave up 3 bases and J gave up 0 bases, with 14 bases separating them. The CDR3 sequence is CASSPEGRDANYGYTF. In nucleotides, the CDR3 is TGTGCCAGCTCACCTGAGGGCAGAGACGCTAACTATGGCTACACCTTC. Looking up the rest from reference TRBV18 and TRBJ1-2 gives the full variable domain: NAGVMQNPRHLVRRRGQEARLRCSPMKGHSHVYWYRQLPEEGLKFMVYLQKENIIDESGMPKERFSAEFPKEGPSILRIQQVVRGDSAAYFCASSPEGRDANYGYTFGSGTRLTVV.

CDR3 nucleotide sequence: TGTGCCAGCAGCTTAGGTCGGGGACAATGGGATGGCTACACCTTC. As protein: CASSLGRGQWDGYTF. The genes are TRBV7-2 and TRBJ1-2, with a weak D call TRBD1 (6 bases). Looked up from germline, CDR1 is SGHTA and CDR2 is FQGNSA. The CDR3 consists of 15 residues. The germline V and J ends were trimmed by 1 base and 6 bases, with 15 bases remaining between them.

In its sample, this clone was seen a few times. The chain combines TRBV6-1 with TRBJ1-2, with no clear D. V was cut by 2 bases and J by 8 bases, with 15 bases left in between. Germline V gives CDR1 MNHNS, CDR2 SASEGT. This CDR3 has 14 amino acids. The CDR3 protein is CASSEFEGAGGYTF. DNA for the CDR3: TGTGCCAGCAGTGAATTCGAGGGAGCGGGCGGCTACACCTTC.

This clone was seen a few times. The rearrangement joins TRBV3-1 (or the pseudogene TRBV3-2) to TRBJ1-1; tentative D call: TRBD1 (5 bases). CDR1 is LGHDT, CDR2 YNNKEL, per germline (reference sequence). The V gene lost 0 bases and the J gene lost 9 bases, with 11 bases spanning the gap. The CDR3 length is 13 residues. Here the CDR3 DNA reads TGTGCCAGCAGCCAAGATGTACAGGCCCAAGCTTTCTTT. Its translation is CASSQDVQAQAFF.

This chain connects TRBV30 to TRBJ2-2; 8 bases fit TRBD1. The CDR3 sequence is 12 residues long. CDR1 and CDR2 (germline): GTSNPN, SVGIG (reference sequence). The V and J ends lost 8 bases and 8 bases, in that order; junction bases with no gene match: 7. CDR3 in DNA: TGTGCCAGAGACAGGGGAGTTGGGGAGCTGTTTTTT. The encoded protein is CARDRGVGELFF.